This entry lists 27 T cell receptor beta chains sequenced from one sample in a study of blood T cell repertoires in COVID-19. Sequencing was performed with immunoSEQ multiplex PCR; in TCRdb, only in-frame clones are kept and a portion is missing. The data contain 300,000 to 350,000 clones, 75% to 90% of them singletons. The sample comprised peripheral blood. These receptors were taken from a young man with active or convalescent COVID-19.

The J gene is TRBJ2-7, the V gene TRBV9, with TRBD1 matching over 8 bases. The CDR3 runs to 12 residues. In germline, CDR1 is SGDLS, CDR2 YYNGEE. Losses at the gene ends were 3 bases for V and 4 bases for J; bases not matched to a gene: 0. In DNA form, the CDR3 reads TGTGCCAGCAGCGGACAGGGGTACGAGCAGTACTTC. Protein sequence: CASSGQGYEQYF.

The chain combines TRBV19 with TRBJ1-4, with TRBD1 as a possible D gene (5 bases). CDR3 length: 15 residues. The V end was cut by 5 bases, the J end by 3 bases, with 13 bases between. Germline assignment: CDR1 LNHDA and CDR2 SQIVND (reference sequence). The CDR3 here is CASSSITGANEKLFF. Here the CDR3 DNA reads TGTGCCAGTAGTTCCATTACGGGGGCTAATGAAAAACTGTTTTTT.

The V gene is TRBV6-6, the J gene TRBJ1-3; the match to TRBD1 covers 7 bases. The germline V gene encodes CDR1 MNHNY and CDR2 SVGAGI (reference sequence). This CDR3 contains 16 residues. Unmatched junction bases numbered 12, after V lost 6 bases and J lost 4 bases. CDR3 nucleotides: TGTGCCAGCAGGCCGTTCGTGACAGGGTCCGGAAACACCATATATTTT. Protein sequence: CASRPFVTGSGNTIYF.

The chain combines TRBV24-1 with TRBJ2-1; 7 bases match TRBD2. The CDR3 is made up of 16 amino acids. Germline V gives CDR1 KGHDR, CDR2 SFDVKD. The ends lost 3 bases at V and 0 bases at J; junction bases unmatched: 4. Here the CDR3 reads CATSDPSGSSYNEQFF. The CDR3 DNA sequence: TGTGCCACCAGTGATCCTAGCGGAAGCTCCTACAATGAGCAGTTCTTC.

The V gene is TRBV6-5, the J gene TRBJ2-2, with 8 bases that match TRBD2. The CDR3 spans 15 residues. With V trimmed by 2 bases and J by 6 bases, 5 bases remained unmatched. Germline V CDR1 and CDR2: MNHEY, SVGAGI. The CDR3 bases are TGTGCCAGCAGTTACGAGGGACTAGTATCCGGGGAGCTGTTTTTT. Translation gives CASSYEGLVSGELFF.

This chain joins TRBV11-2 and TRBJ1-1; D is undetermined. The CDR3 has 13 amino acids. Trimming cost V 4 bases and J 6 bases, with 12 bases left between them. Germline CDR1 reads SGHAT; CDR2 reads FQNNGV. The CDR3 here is CASSSGFGAEAFF. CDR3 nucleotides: TGTGCCAGCAGCTCGGGTTTCGGGGCTGAAGCTTTCTTT.

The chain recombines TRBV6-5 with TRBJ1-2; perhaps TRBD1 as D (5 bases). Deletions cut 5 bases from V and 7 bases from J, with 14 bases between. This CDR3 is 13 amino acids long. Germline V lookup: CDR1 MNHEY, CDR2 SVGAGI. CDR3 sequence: CASSTGGGGGYTF. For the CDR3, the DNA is TGTGCCAGCAGTACCGGGGGGGGTGGTGGCTACACCTTC.

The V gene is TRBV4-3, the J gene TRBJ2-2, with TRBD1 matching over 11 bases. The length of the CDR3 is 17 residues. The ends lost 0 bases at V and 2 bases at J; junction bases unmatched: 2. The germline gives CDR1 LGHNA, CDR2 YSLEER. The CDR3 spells CASSQDRTGGNTGELFF. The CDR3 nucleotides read TGCGCCAGCAGCCAAGATCGGACAGGGGGCAACACCGGGGAGCTGTTTTTT.

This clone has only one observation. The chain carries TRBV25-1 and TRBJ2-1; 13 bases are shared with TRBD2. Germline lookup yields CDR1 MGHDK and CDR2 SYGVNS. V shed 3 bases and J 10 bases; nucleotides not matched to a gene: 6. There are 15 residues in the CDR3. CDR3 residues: CASSEGLAGQREQFF. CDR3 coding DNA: TGTGCCAGCAGTGAGGGACTAGCGGGGCAAAGGGAGCAGTTCTTC.

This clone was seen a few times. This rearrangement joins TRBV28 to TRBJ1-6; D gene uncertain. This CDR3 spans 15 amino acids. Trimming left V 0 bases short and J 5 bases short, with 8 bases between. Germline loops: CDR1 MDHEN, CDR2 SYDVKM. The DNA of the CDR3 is TGTGCCAGCAGTTTATGGGCAGAAAATAATTCACCCCTCCACTTT. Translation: CASSLWAENNSPLHF.

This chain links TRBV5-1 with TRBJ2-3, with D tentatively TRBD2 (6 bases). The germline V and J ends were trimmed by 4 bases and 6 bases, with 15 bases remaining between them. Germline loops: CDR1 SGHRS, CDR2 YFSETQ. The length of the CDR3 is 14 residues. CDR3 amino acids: CASSISGFTDTQYF. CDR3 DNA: TGCGCCAGCAGCATTAGCGGATTTACGGATACGCAGTATTTT.

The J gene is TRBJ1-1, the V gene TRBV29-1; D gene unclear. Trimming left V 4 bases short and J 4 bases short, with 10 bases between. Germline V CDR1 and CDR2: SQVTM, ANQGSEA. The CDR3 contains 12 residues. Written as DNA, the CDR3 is TGCAGCGTTGTTCCCGGCGGCACTGAAGCTTTCTTT. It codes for CSVVPGGTEAFF.

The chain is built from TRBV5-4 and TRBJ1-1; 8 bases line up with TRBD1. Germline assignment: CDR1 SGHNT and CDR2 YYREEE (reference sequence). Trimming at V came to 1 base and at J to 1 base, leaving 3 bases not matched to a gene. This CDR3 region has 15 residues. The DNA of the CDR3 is TGTGCCAGCAGCTTGACAGGACAGGGGAACACTGAAGCTTTCTTT. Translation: CASSLTGQGNTEAFF.

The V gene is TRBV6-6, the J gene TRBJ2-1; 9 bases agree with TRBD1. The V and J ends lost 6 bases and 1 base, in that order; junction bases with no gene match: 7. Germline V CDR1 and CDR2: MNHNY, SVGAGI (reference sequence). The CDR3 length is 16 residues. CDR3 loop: CASRGPGQGSYNEQFF. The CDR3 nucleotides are TGTGCCAGCAGAGGACCGGGACAGGGATCCTACAATGAGCAGTTCTTC.

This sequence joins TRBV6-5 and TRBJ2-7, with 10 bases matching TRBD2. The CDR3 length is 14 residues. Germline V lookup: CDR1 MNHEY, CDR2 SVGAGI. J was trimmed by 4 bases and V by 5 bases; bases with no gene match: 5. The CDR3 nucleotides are TGTGCCAGCAGTACAGCGGGGGGGCCTTACGAGCAGTACTTC. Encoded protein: CASSTAGGPYEQYF.

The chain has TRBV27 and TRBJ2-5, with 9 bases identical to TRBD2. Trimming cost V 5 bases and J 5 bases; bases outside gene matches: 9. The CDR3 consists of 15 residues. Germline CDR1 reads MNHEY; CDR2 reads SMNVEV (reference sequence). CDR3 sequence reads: CASSARGLALETQYF. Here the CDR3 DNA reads TGTGCCAGCAGTGCACGGGGACTAGCACTGGAGACCCAGTACTTC.

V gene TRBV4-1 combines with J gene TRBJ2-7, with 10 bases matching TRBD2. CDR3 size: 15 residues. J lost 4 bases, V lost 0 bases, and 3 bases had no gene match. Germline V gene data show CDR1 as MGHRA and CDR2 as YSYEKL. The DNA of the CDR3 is TGCGCCAGCAGCCAAGATGGACTAGCGGCATACGAGCAGTACTTC. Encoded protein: CASSQDGLAAYEQYF.

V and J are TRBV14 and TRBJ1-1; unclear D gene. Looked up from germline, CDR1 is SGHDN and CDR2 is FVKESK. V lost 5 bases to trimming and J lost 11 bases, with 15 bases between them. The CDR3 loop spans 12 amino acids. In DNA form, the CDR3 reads TGTGCCAGCAGCGGCGGGCCCTTAGAGGCTTTCTTT. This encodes CASSGGPLEAFF.

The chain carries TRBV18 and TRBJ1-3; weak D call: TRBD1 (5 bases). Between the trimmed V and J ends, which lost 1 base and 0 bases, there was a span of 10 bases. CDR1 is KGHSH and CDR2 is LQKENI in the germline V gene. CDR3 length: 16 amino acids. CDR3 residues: CASSPRGQISGNTIYF. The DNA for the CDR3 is TGTGCCAGCTCACCACGCGGACAAATCTCTGGAAACACCATATATTTT.

The CDR3, as DNA: TGTGCCAGCAGTTTATCTCACCTAGCGCCCTCCTACGAGCAGTACTTC. It yields the protein CASSLSHLAPSYEQYF. The chain combines TRBV28 with TRBJ2-7; D perhaps matches TRBD2 (6 bases). This CDR3 has 16 residues. V dropped 1 base and J dropped 0 bases, with 13 bases sitting between them. CDR1 and CDR2 (germline): MDHEN, SYDVKM.

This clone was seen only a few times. CDR3: CSAKKGWTSYEQYF. As DNA, the CDR3 is TGCAGCGCCAAGAAGGGGTGGACTAGCTACGAGCAGTACTTC. The V call is TRBV29-1, the J call TRBJ2-7; 7 bases line up with TRBD2. The CDR3 runs 14 residues. Germline loops: CDR1 SQVTM, CDR2 ANQGSEA. After removal of 7 bases from V and 3 bases from J, the junction contained 12 bases not matched to a gene.

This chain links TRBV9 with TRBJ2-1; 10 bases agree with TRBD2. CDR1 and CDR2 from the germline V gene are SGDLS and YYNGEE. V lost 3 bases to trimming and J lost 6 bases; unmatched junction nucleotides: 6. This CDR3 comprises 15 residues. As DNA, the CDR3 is TGTGCCAGCAGCGGTCTAGCGGGGGTAGCCAATGAGCAGTTCTTC. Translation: CASSGLAGVANEQFF.

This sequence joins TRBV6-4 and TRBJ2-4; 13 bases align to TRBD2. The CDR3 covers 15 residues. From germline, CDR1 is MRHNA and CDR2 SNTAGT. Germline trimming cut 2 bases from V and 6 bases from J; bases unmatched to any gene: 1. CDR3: CASSDTSGGANIQYF. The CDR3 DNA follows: TGTGCCAGCAGTGACACTAGCGGGGGGGCAAACATTCAGTACTTC.

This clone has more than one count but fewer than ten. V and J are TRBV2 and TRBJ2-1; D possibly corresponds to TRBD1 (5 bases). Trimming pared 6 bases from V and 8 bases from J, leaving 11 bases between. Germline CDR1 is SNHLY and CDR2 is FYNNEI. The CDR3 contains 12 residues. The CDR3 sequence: CASRGRRDEQFF. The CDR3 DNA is TGTGCCAGCAGGGGGCGCAGGGATGAGCAGTTCTTC.

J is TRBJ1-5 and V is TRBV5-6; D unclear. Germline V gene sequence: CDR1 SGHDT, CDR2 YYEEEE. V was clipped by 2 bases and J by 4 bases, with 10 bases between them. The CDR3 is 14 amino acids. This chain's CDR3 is CASSLISGNQPQHF. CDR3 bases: TGTGCCAGCAGCTTAATTTCCGGGAATCAGCCCCAGCATTTT.

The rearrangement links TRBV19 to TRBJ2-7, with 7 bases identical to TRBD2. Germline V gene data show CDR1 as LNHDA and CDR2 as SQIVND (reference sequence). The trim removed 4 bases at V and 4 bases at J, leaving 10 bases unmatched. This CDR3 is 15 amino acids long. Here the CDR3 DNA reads TGTGCCAGTAGTAGCCAAGCGGGGAGCACATACGAGCAGTACTTC. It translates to CASSSQAGSTYEQYF.

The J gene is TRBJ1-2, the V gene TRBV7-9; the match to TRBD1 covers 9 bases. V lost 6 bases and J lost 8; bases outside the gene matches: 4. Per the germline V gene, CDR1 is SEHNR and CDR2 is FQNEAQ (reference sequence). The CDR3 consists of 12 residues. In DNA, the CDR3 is TGTGCCAGCAGGCCTACAGGGGGCGGCTACACCTTC. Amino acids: CASRPTGGGYTF. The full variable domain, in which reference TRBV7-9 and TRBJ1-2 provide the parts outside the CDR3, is DTGVSQNPRHKITKRGQNVTFRCDPISEHNRLYWYRQTLGQGPEFLTYFQNEAQLEKSRLLSDRFSAERPKGSFSTLEIQRTEQGDSAMYLCASRPTGGGYTFGSGTRLTVV.